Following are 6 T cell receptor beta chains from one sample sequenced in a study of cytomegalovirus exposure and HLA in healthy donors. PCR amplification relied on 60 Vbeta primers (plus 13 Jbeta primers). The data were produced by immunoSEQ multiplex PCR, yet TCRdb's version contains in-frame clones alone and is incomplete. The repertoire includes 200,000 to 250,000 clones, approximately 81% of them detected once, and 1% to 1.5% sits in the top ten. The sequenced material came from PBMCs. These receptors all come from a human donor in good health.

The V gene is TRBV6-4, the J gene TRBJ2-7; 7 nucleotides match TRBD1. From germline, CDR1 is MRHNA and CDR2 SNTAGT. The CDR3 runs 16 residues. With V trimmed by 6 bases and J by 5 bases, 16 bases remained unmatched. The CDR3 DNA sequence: TGTGCCAGCAGGCCCCGATGGTCAGGGGGTAGGGACGAGCAGTACTTC. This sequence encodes CASRPRWSGGRDEQYF.

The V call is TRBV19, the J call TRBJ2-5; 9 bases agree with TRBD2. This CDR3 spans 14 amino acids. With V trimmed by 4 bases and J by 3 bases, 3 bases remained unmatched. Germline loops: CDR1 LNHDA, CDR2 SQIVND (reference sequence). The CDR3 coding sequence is TGTGCCAGTAGTAAGGCTAGCGGGAAAGAGACCCAGTACTTC. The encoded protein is CASSKASGKETQYF.

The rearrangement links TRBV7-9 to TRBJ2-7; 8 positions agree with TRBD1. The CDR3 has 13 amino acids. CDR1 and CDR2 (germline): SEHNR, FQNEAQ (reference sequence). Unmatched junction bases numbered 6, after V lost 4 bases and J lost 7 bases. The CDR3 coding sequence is TGTGCCAGCAGCTCGGGACAGGTGGGGGAGCAGTACTTC. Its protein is CASSSGQVGEQYF.

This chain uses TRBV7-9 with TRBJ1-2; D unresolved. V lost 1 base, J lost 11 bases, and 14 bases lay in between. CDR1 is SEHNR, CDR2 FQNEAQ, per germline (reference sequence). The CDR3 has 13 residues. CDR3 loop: CASSLDIGGRYTF. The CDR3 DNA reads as TGTGCCAGCAGCTTAGATATTGGCGGTCGTTACACCTTC.

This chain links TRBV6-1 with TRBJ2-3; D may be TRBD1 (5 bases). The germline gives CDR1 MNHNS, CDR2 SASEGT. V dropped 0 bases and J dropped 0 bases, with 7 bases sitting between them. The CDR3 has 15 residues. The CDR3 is CASSEASGSTDTQYF. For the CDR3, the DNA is TGTGCCAGCAGTGAAGCGTCAGGGAGCACAGATACGCAGTATTTT.

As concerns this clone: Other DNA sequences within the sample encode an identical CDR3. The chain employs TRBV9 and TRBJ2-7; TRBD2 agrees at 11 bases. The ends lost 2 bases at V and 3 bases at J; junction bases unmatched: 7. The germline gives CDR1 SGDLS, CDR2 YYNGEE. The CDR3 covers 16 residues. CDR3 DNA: TGTGCCAGCAGCGTCGGATTAGCGGGAGGGTTCTACGAGCAGTACTTC. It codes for CASSVGLAGGFYEQYF.